This record covers a single TCR beta chain. The sample comes from a study of blood T cell repertoires in COVID-19. Study information: The United States, Italy and Spain were the sources of the acute and convalescent COVID-19 samples. Sources were T cells, B-cell-depleted T cells, or PBMCs; the material itself was cDNA or gDNA.

Original processing notes: Reference gene primer amplification gave estimated nucleated cell counts. Profiling relied on immunoSEQ multiplex PCR, and the TCRdb table lists in-frame clones only, not all of them. Clone size and the V and J calls come from that table; the DNA yielded D and trimming. The repertoire holds 45,000 to 60,000 clones, with 78% as singletons. There are 12 residues in the CDR3. In germline, CDR1 is SGDLS, CDR2 YYNGEE. V was pared by 4 bases and J by 4 bases, with 8 bases between. The source is a woman between 45 and 60 years old with acute COVID-19. Sequencing was done on a sample of PBMCs or T cells enriched from blood (not recorded which). The gene calls are TRBV9 and TRBJ1-1; D might be TRBD1 (5 bases). CDR3 DNA sequence: TGTGCCAGCAGCACCCAGGGCACTGAAGCTTTCTTT. Its translation: CASSTQGTEAFF.